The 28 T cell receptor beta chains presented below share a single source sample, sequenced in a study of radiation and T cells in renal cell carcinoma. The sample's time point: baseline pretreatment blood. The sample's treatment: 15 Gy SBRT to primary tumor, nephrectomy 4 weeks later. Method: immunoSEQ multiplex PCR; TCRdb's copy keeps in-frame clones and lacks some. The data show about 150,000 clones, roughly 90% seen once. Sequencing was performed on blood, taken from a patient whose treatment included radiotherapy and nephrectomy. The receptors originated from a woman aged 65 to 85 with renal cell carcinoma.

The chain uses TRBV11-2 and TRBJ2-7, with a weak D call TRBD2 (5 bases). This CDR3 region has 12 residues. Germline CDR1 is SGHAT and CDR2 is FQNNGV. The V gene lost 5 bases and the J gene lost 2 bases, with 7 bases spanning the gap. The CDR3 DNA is TGTGCCAGCAGCCTCGGGGCCTACGAGCAGTACTTC. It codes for CASSLGAYEQYF.

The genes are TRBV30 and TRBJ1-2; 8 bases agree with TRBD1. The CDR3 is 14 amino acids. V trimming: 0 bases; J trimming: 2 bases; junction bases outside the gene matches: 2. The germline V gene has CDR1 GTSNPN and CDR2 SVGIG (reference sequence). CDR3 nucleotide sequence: TGTGCCTGGAGTGTACAGGGGGTAAACTATGGCTACACCTTC. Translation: CAWSVQGVNYGYTF.

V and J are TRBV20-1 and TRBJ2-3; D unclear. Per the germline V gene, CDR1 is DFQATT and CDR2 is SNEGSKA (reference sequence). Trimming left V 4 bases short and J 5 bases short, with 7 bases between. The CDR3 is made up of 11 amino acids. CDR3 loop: CSAKKIDTQYF. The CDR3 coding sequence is TGCAGTGCTAAAAAAATAGATACGCAGTATTTT.

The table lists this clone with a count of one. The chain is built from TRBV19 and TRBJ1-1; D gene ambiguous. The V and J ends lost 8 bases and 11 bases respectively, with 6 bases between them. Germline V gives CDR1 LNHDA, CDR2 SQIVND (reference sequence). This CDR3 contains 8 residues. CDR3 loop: CASLNAFF. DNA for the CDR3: TGTGCCAGTCTTAACGCTTTCTTT.

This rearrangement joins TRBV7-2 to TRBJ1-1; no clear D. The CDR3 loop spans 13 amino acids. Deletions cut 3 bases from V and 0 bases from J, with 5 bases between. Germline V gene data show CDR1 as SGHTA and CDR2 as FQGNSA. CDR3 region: CASSFAMNTEAFF. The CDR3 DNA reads TGTGCCAGCAGCTTTGCAATGAACACTGAAGCTTTCTTT.

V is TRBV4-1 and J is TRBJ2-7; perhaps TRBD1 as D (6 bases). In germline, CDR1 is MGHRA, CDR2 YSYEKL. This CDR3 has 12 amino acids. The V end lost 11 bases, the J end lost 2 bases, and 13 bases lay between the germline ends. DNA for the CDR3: TGCGCCCCACCCAGGGGAACCTACGAGCAGTACTTC. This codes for CAPPRGTYEQYF.

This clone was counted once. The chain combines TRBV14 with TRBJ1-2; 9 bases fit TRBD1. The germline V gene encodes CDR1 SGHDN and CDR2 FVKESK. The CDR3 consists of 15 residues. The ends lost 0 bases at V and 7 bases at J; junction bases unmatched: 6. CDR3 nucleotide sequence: TGTGCCAGCAGCCAAGATCTACAGGGGGCGAGTGGCTACACCTTC. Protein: CASSQDLQGASGYTF.

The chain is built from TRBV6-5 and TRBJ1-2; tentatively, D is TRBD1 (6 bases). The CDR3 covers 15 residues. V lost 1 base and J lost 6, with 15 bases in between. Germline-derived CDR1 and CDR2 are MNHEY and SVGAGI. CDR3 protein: CASSYLAGERDGYTF. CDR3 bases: TGTGCCAGCAGTTACTTGGCAGGGGAGCGGGATGGCTACACCTTC.

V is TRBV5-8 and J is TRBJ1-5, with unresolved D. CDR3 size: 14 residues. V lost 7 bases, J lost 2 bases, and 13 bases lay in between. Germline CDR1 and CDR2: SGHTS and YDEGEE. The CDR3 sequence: CASGSVRGNQPQHF. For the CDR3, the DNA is TGTGCCAGCGGCTCTGTTCGGGGCAATCAGCCCCAGCATTTT.

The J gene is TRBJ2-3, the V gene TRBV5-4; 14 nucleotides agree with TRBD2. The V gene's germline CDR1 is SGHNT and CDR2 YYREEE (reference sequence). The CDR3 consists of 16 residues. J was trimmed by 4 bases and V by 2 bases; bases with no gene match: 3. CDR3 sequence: CASSFRLAGGPDTQYF. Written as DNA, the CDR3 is TGTGCCAGCAGCTTTCGACTAGCGGGGGGGCCAGATACGCAGTATTTT. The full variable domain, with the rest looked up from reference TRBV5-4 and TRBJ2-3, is ETGVTQSPTHLIKTRGQQVTLRCSSQSGHNTVSWYQQALGQGPQFIFQYYREEENGRGNFPPRFSGLQFPNYSSELNVNALELDDSALYLCASSFRLAGGPDTQYFGPGTRLTVL.

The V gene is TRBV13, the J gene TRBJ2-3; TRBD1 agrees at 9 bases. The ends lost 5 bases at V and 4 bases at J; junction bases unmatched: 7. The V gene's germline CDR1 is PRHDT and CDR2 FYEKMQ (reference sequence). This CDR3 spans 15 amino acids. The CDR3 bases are TGTGCCAGCAGCCCCGGACAGGGGAAGGCAGATACGCAGTATTTT. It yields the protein CASSPGQGKADTQYF.

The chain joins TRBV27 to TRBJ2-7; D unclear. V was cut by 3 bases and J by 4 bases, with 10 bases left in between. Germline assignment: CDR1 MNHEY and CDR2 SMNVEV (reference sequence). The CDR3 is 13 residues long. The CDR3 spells CASSFGAFYEQYF. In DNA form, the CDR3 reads TGTGCCAGCAGTTTCGGAGCGTTTTACGAGCAGTACTTC.

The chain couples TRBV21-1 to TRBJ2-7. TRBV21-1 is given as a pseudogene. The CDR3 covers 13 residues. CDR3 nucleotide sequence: TGTGCCAGCGCGAGGGGGGAAACCTACGAGCAGTACTTC. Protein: CASARGETYEQYF.

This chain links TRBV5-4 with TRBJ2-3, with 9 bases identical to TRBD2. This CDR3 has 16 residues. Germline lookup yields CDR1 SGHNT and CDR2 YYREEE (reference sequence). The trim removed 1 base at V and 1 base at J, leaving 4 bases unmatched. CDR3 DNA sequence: TGTGCCAGCAGCTTGAAAAAGCGGGGGGGCACAGATACGCAGTATTTT. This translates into CASSLKKRGGTDTQYF. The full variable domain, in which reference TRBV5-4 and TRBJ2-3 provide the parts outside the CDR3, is ETGVTQSPTHLIKTRGQQVTLRCSSQSGHNTVSWYQQALGQGPQFIFQYYREEENGRGNFPPRFSGLQFPNYSSELNVNALELDDSALYLCASSLKKRGGTDTQYFGPGTRLTVL.

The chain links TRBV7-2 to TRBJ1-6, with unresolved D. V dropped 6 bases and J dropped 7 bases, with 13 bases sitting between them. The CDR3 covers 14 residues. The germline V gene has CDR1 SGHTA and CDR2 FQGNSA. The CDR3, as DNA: TGTGCCAGCAGTCGCCGTGGGGAAAATTCACCCCTCCACTTT. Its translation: CASSRRGENSPLHF.

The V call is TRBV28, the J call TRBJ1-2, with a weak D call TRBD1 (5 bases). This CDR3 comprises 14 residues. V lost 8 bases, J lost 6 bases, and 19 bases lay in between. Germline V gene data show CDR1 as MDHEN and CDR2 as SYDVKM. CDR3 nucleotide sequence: TGTGCCAGCGGGCGTCCCTCCGGGGGGGATGGCTACACCTTC. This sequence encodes CASGRPSGGDGYTF.

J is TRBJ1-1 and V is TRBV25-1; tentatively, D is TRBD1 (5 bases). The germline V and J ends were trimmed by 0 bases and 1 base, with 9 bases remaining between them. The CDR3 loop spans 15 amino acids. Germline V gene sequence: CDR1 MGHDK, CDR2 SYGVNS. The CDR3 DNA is TGTGCCAGCAGTGAATATCAGGGCTCGAACACTGAAGCTTTCTTT. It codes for CASSEYQGSNTEAFF.

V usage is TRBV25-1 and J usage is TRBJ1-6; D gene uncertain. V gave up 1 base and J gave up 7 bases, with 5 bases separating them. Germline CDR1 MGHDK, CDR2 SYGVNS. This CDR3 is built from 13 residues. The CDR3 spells CASSESVNSPLHF. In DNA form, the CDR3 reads TGTGCCAGCAGTGAATCTGTAAATTCACCCCTCCACTTT.

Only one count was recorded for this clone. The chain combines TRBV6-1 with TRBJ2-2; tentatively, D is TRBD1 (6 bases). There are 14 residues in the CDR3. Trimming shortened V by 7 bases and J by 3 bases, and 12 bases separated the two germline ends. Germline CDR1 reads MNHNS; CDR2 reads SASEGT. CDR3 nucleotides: TGTGCCAGCAACAGGGATACCCACACCGGGGAGCTGTTTTTT. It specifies CASNRDTHTGELFF.

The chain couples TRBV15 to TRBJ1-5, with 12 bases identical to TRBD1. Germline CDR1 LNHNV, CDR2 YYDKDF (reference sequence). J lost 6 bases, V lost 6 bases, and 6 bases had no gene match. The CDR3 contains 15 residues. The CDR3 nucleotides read TGTGCCACCAGTTCCGGGACAGGGGGCTTTCAGCCCCAGCATTTT. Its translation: CATSSGTGGFQPQHF.

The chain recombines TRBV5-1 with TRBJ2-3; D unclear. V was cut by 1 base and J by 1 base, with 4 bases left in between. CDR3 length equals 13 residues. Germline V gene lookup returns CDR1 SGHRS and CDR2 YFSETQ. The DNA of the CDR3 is TGCGCCAGCAGCTTGAAGGGCACAGATACGCAGTATTTT. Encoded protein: CASSLKGTDTQYF.

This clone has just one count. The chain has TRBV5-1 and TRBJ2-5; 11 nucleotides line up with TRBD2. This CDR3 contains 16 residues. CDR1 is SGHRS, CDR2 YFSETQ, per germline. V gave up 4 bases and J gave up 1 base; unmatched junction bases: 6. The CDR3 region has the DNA TGCGCCAGCAGCAGCGGACTAGCGGGTTCCCAAGAGACCCAGTACTTC. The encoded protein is CASSSGLAGSQETQYF.

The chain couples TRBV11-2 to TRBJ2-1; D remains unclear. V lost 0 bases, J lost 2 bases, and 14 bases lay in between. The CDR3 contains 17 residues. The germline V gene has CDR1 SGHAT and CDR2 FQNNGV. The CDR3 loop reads CASSLDSGPNPYNEQFF. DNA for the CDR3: TGTGCCAGCAGCTTAGATTCTGGGCCCAACCCCTACAATGAGCAGTTCTTC.

The CDR3 loop reads CASSPPTGVSYEQYF. For the CDR3, the DNA is TGTGCCAGCAGCCCCCCCACAGGGGTCTCCTACGAGCAGTACTTC. This rearrangement joins TRBV13 to TRBJ2-7, with 7 bases aligning to TRBD1. The length of the CDR3 is 15 residues. The V and J ends lost 5 bases and 0 bases, in that order; junction bases with no gene match: 7. Germline CDR1 PRHDT, CDR2 FYEKMQ (reference sequence).

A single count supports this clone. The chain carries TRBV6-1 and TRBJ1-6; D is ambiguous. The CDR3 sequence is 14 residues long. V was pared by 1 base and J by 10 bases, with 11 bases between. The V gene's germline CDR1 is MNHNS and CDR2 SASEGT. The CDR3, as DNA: TGTGCCAGCAGTGAAGGACCGGGCCCATCACCCCTCCACTTT. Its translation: CASSEGPGPSPLHF.

The CDR3 nucleotides are TGTGCCAGCGAGGGGCTGGGTACGCAGTATTTT. Protein sequence: CASEGLGTQYF. The rearrangement uses TRBV6-5 and TRBJ2-3; the D gene could be TRBD1 or TRBD2 (5 bases each). V was clipped by 8 bases and J by 8 bases, with 11 bases between them. Germline CDR1 is MNHEY and CDR2 is SVGAGI. CDR3 length: 11 residues.

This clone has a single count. CDR3: CATGGTGSDEKLFF. CDR3 DNA: TGTGCCACCGGCGGGACAGGGTCGGATGAAAAACTGTTTTTT. The chain has TRBV18 and TRBJ1-4; 9 nucleotides align to TRBD1. V lost 10 bases to trimming and J lost 6 bases; unmatched junction nucleotides: 9. The CDR3 covers 14 residues. In germline, CDR1 is KGHSH, CDR2 LQKENI.

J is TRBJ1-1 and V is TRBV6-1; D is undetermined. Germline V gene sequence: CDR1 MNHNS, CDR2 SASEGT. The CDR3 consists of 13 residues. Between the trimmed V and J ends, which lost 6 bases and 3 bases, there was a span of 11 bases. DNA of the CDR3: TGTGCCAGCAGACGGACGGAGCACACTGAAGCTTTCTTT. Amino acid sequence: CASRRTEHTEAFF.